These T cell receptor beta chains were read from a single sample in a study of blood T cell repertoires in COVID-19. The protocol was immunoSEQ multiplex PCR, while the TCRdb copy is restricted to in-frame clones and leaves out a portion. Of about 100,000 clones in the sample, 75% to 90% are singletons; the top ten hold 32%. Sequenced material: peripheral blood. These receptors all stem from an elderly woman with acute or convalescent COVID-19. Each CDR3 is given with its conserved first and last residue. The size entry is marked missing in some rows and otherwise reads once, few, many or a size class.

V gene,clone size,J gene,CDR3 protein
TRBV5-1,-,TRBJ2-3,CASSLGGGEDTQYF
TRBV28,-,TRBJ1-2,CASSLGQTNYGYTF
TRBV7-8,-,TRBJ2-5,CASSLLPQGGQETQYF
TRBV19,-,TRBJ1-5,CASSGTARYSNQPQHF
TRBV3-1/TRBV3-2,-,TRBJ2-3,CASSQASGGPTDTQYF
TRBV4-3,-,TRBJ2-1,CASSQDPPGAGAYNEQFF
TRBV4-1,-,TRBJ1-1,CASSQVLGNSGTGGLYTEAFF
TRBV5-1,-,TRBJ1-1,CASSYRANTEAFF
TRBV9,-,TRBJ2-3,CASSGGLRSTDTQYF
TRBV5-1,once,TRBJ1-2,CASSLGQGDYGYTF
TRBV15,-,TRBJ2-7,CATSREGQGPYEQYF
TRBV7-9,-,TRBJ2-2,CASSSWTGPTGELFF
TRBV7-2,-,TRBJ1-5,CASSFTGPWNQPQHF
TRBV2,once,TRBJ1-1,CASSVRRGGGSEAFF
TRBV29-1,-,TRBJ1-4,CSGGQGNEKLFF
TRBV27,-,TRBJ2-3,CASSLREADTQYF
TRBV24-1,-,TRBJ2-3,CATSDRTSPTTDTQYF
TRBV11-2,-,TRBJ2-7,CASSLDNRPVYEQYF
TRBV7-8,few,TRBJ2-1,CASRTEWRNEQFF
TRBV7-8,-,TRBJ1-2,CASSRTGASNYGYTF
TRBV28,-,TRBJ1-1,CASSTLTGGGTDTEAFF
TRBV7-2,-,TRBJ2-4,CASSPLTGGRLDKNIQYF
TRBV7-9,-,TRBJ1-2,CASSLAWTEGYGYTF
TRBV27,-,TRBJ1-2,CASTTGNGGYTF
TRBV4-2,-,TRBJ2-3,CASSQGGDRGTDTQYF
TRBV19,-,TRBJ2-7,CASSPPPFYEQYF
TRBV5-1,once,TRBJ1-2,CASSPGLMGDGYTF